This TCR beta chain was sequenced in a study of T cell changes during pregnancy in multiple sclerosis. The CDR3 runs 14 residues. Per germline, CDR1 SGDLS and CDR2 YYNGEE. Trimming pared 3 bases from V and 3 bases from J, leaving 13 bases between. Assay: immunoSEQ multiplex PCR; the TCRdb copy retains only in-frame clones and omits some. The sample includes nearly 110,000 clones, 85% to 95% seen only once; the top ten take roughly 1.7%. The input for sequencing was peripheral blood, taken after pregnancy. The genes are TRBV9 and TRBJ2-7; D gene unclear. The clonotype originates from a female donor with multiple sclerosis, enrolled in a pregnancy study. Here the CDR3 reads CASSADINLYEQYF. Written as DNA, the CDR3 is TGTGCCAGCAGCGCTGACATAAATCTCTACGAGCAGTACTTC. Combining the CDR3 with reference TRBV9 and TRBJ2-7 gives the whole variable domain DSGVTQTPKHLITATGQRVTLRCSPRSGDLSVYWYQQSLDQGLQFLIQYYNGEERAKGNILERFSAQQFPDLHSELNLSSLELGDSALYFCASSADINLYEQYFGPGTRLTVT.